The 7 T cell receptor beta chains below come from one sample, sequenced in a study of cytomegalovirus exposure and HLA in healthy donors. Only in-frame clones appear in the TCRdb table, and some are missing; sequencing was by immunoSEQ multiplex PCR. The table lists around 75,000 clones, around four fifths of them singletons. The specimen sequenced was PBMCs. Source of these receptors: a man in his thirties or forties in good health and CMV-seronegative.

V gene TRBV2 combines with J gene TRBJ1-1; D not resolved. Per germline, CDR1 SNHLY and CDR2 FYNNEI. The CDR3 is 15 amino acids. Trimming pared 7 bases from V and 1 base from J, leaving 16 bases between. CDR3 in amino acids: CASIEGLTKNTEAFF. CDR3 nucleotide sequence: TGTGCCAGCATCGAGGGATTGACCAAGAACACTGAAGCTTTCTTT.

CDR3 protein: CASSLETGQYSNQPQHF. DNA of the CDR3: TGCGCCAGCAGCTTAGAAACGGGACAGTATAGCAATCAGCCCCAGCATTTT. The V and J genes are TRBV4-1 and TRBJ1-5; 7 bases are a match to TRBD1. The germline gives CDR1 MGHRA, CDR2 YSYEKL. This CDR3 has 17 amino acids. J was trimmed by 0 bases and V by 5 bases; bases with no gene match: 10.

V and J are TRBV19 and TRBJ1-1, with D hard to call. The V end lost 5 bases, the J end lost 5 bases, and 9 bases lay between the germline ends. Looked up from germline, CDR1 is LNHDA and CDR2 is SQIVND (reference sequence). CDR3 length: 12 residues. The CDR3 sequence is CASSVPRTEAFF. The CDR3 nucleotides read TGTGCCAGTAGTGTTCCGAGAACTGAAGCTTTCTTT.

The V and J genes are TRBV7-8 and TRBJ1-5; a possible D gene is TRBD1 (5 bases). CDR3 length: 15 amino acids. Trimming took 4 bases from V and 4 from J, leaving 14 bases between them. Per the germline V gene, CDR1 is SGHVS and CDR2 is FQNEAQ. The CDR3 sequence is CASSSLRQRNQPQHF. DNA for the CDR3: TGTGCCAGCAGCTCCTTAAGACAGAGAAATCAGCCCCAGCATTTT.

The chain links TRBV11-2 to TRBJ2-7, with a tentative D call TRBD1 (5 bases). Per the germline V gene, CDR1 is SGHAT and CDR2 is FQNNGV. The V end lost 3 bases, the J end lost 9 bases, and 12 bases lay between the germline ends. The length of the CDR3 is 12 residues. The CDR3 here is CASSLQQGAQYF. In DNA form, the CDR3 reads TGTGCCAGCAGCTTGCAGCAGGGTGCGCAGTACTTC. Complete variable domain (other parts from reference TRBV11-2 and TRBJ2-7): EAGVAQSPRYKIIEKRQSVAFWCNPISGHATLYWYQQILGQGPKLLIQFQNNGVVDDSQLPKDRFSAERLKGVDSTLKIQPAKLEDSAVYLCASSLQQGAQYFGPGTRLTVT.

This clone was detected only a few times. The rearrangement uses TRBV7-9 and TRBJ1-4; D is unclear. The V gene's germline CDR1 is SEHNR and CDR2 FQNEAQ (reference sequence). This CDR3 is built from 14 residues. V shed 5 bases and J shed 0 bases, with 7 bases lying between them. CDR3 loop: CASSTAATNEKLFF. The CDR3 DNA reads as TGTGCCAGCAGCACAGCTGCAACTAATGAAAAACTGTTTTTT.

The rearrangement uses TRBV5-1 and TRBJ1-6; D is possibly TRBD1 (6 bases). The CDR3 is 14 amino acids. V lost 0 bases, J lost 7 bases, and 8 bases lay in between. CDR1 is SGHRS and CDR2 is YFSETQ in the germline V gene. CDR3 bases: TGCGCCAGCAGCTTGGCAGGGGACAATTCACCCCTCCACTTT. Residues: CASSLAGDNSPLHF.